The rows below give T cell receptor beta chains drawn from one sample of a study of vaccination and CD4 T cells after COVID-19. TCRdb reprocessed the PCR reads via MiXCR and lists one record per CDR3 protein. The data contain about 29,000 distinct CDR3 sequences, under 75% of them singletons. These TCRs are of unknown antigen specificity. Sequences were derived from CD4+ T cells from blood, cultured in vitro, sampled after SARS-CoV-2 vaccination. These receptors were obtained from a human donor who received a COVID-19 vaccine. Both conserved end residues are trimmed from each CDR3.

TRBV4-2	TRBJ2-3	ASSQDFRQDTQY
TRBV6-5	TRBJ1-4	ASSWGSTNEKLF
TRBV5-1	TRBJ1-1	ASSFRRGGTEAF
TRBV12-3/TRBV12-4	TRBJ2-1	ASTRRGGGADEQF
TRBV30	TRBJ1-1	AWSVPTGQRDTEAF
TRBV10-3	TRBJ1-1	AISESLGGVNTEAF
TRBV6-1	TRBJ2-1	ASTRDASSYNEQF
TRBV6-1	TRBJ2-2	ASSEAIAANTGELF
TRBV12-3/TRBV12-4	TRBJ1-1	ASSLGTDPEAF
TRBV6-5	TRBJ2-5	ASSYSISRGQTQY
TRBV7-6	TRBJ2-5	ASSLNRGGGETQY
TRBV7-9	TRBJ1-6	ASSSGTGDNSPLH
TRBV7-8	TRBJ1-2	ASSSRPDRQRGSNYGYT
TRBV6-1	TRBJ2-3	ASSDSSGGATDTQY
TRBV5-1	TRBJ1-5	ASSLTADQPQH
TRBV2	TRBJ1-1	ASRETGETEAF
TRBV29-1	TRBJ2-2	SAGGSGELF
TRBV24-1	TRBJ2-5	ATSGGFGETQY
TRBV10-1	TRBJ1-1	ASSPAAGNTEAF
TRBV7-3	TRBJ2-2	ASSVSPGPENTGELF
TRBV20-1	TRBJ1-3	SARDPGSSGNTIY
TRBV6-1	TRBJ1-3	ASSALGPNSGNTIY
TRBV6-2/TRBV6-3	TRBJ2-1	ASSSTDGQGRYNEQF
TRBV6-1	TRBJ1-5	ASTRGGNSNQPQH
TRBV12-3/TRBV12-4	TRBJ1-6	ASSMGGSSYNSPLH
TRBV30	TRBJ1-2	AWKFTVWGNYGYT
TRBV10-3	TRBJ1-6	AISENPARANSPLH
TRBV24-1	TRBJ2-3	ATSDPGVGPQY
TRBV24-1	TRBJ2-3	ATSDPSGVGTDTQY
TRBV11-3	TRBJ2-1	ASSVGQGNEQF
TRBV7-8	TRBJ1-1	ASRQGIRAEAF
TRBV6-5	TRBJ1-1	ASSYDLTNTEAF
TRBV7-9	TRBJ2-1	ASSLISINEQF
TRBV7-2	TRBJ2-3	ASSFGNPQGTDTQY
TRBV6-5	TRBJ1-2	ASSYIGQGLDYGYT